These 12 T cell receptor beta chains were all obtained from the same sample, sequenced in a study of OX40 agonist ivuxolimab in advanced cancers. Only in-frame clones appear in the TCRdb table, and some are missing; sequencing was by immunoSEQ multiplex PCR. The profile shows under 45,000 clones, around four fifths of them singletons. The source material was CD4+ or CD8+ T cells sorted from blood, sampled in a trial of the OX40 agonist ivuxolimab. Source of these receptors: an adult with an advanced solid tumor such as melanoma, head and neck, liver or kidney cancer.

The V gene is TRBV4-1, the J gene TRBJ2-3, with unresolved D. Germline CDR1 and CDR2: MGHRA and YSYEKL. V lost 2 bases and J lost 3, with 3 bases in between. The CDR3 covers 12 residues. The chain's CDR3 is CASSQNTDTQYF. The CDR3 DNA reads TGCGCCAGCAGCCAAAATACAGATACGCAGTATTTT.

The CDR3 sequence: CASSSLVNSTPGEQYF. CDR3 coding DNA: TGTGCCAGCAGCTCCCTTGTGAACTCGACACCGGGAGAGCAGTACTTC. The V gene is TRBV11-3, the J gene TRBJ2-7, with D possibly matching TRBD2 (5 bases). The ends were cut back, 4 bases at V and 7 bases at J, with 23 bases in the middle. The CDR3 spans 16 residues. Germline V gives CDR1 SGHNT, CDR2 YENEEA.

The chain couples TRBV27 to TRBJ2-7, with 9 bases matching TRBD1. The CDR3 is made up of 17 amino acids. Germline V CDR1 and CDR2: MNHEY, SMNVEV (reference sequence). Unmatched junction bases numbered 14, after V lost 0 bases and J lost 8 bases. The CDR3 DNA is TGTGCCAGCAGTTTATCCAAAGGCGGGACAGGGCAGGTCCAGCAGTACTTC. Its protein is CASSLSKGGTGQVQQYF.

This clone was recorded once. The chain combines TRBV13 with TRBJ1-2; no clear D. The V gene's germline CDR1 is PRHDT and CDR2 FYEKMQ (reference sequence). This CDR3 has 14 residues. Trimming left V 0 bases short and J 3 bases short, with 8 bases between. The DNA of the CDR3 is TGTGCCAGCAGCTTAGGCCGGGGTGACTATGGCTACACCTTC. It translates to CASSLGRGDYGYTF.

The rearrangement uses TRBV2 and TRBJ2-2, with D maybe TRBD1 (6 bases). The germline gives CDR1 SNHLY, CDR2 FYNNEI. Between the trimmed V and J ends, which lost 6 bases and 6 bases, there was a span of 11 bases. The CDR3 is 13 amino acids. The DNA of the CDR3 is TGTGCCAGCAGACAGGGTGAGGCCGGGGAGCTGTTTTTT. Its translation is CASRQGEAGELFF.

The V and J genes are TRBV6-6 and TRBJ1-1; TRBD1 agrees at 8 bases. CDR1 and CDR2 (germline): MNHNY, SVGAGI (reference sequence). The trim removed 4 bases at V and 9 bases at J, leaving 16 bases unmatched. The CDR3 totals 16 residues. CDR3 amino acids: CASSSNLPGQGVKAFF. CDR3 DNA: TGTGCCAGCAGTTCGAATCTTCCCGGACAGGGTGTTAAAGCTTTCTTT.

The rearrangement joins TRBV18 to TRBJ1-3, with D possibly TRBD1 on 5 matching bases. The CDR3 covers 16 residues. V lost 4 bases to trimming and J lost 0 bases, with 13 bases between them. Per the germline V gene, CDR1 is KGHSH and CDR2 is LQKENI. CDR3 sequence reads: CASSRGDGLSGNTIYF. The CDR3 nucleotides read TGTGCCAGCTCACGTGGGGACGGCCTCTCTGGAAACACCATATATTTT.

V usage is TRBV6-6 and J usage is TRBJ1-2; TRBD1 might be the D (5 bases). The CDR3 length is 14 residues. With 6 bases removed from V and 2 bases from J, the gap between germline ends came to 13 bases. The germline gives CDR1 MNHNY, CDR2 SVGAGI (reference sequence). The CDR3 protein is CASSRGEGNYGYTF. The CDR3, as DNA: TGTGCCAGCAGCCGGGGGGAGGGGAACTATGGCTACACCTTC.

The chain joins TRBV9 to TRBJ2-5; TRBD1 aligns across 8 bases. J was trimmed by 5 bases and V by 3 bases; bases with no gene match: 6. CDR1 and CDR2 from the germline V gene are SGDLS and YYNGEE. The CDR3 sequence is 14 residues long. CDR3 region: CASSAQGAGETQYF. In DNA, the CDR3 is TGTGCCAGCAGCGCTCAGGGGGCGGGGGAGACCCAGTACTTC.

This chain uses TRBV23-1 with TRBJ1-5, with no clear D. TRBV23-1 counts as an open reading frame of uncertain function. V lost 9 bases and J 2 bases, leaving 14 bases between the germline ends. The CDR3 length is 14 residues. CDR3 bases: TGCGCCAGTCCGGGTAGGGAGGGCAATCAGCCCCAGCATTTT. Protein product: CASPGREGNQPQHF.

V gene TRBV7-9 combines with J gene TRBJ2-5; 12 bases match TRBD1. The J call may be incorrect, as the DNA end agrees better with TRBJ2-7. This CDR3 spans 16 amino acids. CDR1 is SEHNR, CDR2 FQNEAQ, per germline (reference sequence). This CDR3 reads CASSRTGTGGDYEQYF. CDR3 DNA: TGTGCCAGCAGCCGTACCGGGACAGGGGGCGACTACGAGCAGTACTTC.

The chain couples TRBV20-1 to TRBJ2-7, with unresolved D. The length of the CDR3 is 11 residues. Deletions cut 5 bases from V and 7 bases from J, with 12 bases between. Germline CDR1 is DFQATT and CDR2 is SNEGSKA (reference sequence). CDR3 residues: CSAPGPREQYF. CDR3 DNA sequence: TGCAGTGCTCCCGGCCCTCGAGAGCAGTACTTC.